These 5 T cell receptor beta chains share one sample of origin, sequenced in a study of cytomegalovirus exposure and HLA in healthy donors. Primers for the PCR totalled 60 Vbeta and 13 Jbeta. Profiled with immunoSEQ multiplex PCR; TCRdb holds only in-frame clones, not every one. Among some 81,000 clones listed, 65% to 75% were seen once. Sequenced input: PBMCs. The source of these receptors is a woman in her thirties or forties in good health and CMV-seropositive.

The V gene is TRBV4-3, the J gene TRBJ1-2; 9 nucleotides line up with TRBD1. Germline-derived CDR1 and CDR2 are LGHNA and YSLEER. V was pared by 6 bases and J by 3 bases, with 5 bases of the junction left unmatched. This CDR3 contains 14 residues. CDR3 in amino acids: CASRAGQGYYGYTF. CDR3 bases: TGCGCCAGCAGGGCCGGACAGGGGTACTATGGCTACACCTTC.

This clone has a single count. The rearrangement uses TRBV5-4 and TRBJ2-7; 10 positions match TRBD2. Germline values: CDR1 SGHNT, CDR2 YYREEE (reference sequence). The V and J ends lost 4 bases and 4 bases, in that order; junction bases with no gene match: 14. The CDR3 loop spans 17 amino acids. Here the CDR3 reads CASSPGREGLALYEQYF. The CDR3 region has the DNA TGTGCCAGCAGCCCCGGACGAGAGGGACTAGCGTTATACGAGCAGTACTTC.

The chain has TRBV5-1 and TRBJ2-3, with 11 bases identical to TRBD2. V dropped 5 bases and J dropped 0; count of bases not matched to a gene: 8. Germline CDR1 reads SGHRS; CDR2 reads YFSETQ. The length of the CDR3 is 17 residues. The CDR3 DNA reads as TGCGCCAGCAGGTTAGCGGGGGGGCGGTTGAGCACAGATACGCAGTATTTT. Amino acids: CASRLAGGRLSTDTQYF.

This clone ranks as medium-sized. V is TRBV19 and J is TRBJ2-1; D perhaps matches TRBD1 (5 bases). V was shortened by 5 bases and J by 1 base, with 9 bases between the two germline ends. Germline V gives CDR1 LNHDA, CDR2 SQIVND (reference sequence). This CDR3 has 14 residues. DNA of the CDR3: TGTGCCAGTAGTTCAGGGATGTCCTACAATGAGCAGTTCTTC. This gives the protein CASSSGMSYNEQFF.

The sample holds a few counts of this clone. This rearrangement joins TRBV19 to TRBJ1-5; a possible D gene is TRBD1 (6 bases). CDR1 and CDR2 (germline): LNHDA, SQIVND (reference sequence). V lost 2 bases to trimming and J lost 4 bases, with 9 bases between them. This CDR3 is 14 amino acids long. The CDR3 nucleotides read TGTGCCAGTAGTATAAGGACAGCGAATCAGCCCCAGCATTTT. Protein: CASSIRTANQPQHF.